Included here is one T cell receptor (beta chain) sequence, with context. The data are from a study of blood T cell repertoires in COVID-19. At the level of the study: Donors in Cohort 3 who had recovered were those with two negative PCRs, healthcare professional clearance, or resolution of their symptoms. T cells, B-cell-depleted T cells, or PBMCs provided the cDNA or gDNA that served as material.

Original analysis: Reference gene primer amplification gave nucleated cell count estimates. Here immunoSEQ multiplex PCR was the method, and the copy in TCRdb shows in-frame clones only, minus some. V, J and clone size are those of that table, while D and trimming were read from the DNA. The data contain approximately 150,000 clones, 75% to 90% of them singletons. V lost 0 bases and J lost 1, with 9 bases in between. From germline, CDR1 is LGHNA and CDR2 YSLEER. The CDR3 sequence is 15 residues long. V and J are TRBV4-3 and TRBJ1-2; possibly TRBD1 for D (5 bases). Specimen: PBMCs or T cells enriched from blood (not recorded which). The source is a man over 45 in a cohort exposed to, infected with or recovered from COVID-19 (not recorded which). The CDR3, as DNA: TGCGCCAGCAGCCAAGATTGGGGACTTAACTATGGCTACACCTTC. It is translated as CASSQDWGLNYGYTF.